This T cell receptor (beta chain) stems from a study of graft-versus-host responses after intestinal transplantation. Across the whole study: Each of the recipients got a multivisceral, liver-intestinal, or isolated intestinal transplant.

CDR1 and CDR2 (germline): MNHEY, SVGAGI. The J segment lost 5 bases and the V segment lost 3 bases, leaving 8 bases of the junction unmatched. The CDR3 contains 15 residues. TCRdb keeps only in-frame clones here, not all; method: immunoSEQ multiplex PCR. Seen here are roughly 97,000 clones, roughly 90% observed once, and the top ten hold 0.7% to 0.9%. About this clone itself: Its antigen is unidentified.

The chain joins TRBV6-5 to TRBJ2-5, with 8 positions matching TRBD1. The sequencing here drew on unstimulated CD4+ T cells sorted from spleen or lymph node cells, taken before intestinal transplant. This receptor was obtained from a human donor who received an intestinal transplant. CDR3 sequence: CASSYWATGGETQYF. DNA for the CDR3: TGTGCCAGCAGTTATTGGGCTACAGGGGGGGAGACCCAGTACTTC.